This T cell receptor (beta chain) comes out of a study of prognosis after radiotherapy for stage I lung cancer. Two-round multiplex PCR, the amplification method, yielded TCR beta CDR3 from genomic DNA. With primers specific to each TRBV and TRBJ gene, the first-round PCR was performed. TCRdb reanalysed the multiplex PCR reads using MiXCR and keeps one entry per CDR3 protein. The repertoire holds around 30,000 distinct CDR3 sequences, about 34% seen once, with 30% to 35% in the top ten. Note on this clonotype: A read error likely explains this, since a far larger clone differs by one base.

This CDR3 is built from 14 residues. Germline V gene sequence: CDR1 SQVTM, CDR2 ANQGSEA. V is TRBV29-1 and J is TRBJ2-5; 10 nucleotides align to TRBD2. The DNA matches TRBJ2-1 better at its end, which makes the J call doubtful. This receptor was identified in a donor over 45 with non-small cell lung cancer. The sequenced sample was PBMCs, obtained before or after stereotactic body radiation therapy (not recorded which). Here the CDR3 reads CSWKTSGSYNEQFF. CDR3 bases: TGCAGCTGGAAGACTAGCGGGTCCTACAATGAGCAGTTCTTC.